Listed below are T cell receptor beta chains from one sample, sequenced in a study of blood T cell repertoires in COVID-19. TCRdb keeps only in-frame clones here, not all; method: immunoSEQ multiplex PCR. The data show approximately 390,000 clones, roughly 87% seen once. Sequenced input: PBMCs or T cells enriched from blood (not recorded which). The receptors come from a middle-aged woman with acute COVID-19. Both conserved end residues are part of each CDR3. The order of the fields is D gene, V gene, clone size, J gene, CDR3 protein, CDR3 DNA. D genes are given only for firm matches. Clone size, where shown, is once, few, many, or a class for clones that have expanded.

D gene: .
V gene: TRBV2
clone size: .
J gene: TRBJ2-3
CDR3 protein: CAGGQESTDTQYF
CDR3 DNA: TGTGCCGGAGGCCAGGAGTCCACAGATACGCAGTATTTT

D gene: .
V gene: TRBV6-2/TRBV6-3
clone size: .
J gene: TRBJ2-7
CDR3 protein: CASSPRGSYEQYF
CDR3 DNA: TGTGCCAGCAGCCCTAGGGGATCCTACGAGCAGTACTTC

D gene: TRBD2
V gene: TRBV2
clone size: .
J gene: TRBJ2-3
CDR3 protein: CASSLSGTSRSSTDTQYF
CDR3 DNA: TGTGCCAGCAGTCTTTCCGGGACTAGCAGATCTAGCACAGATACGCAGTATTTT

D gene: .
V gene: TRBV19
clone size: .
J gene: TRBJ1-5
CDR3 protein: CASSKGAVSGQPQHF
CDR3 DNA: TGTGCCAGTAGCAAGGGTGCCGTTTCGGGGCAGCCCCAGCATTTT

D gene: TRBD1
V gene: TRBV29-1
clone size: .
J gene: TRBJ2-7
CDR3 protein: CSVTQPTGGSYEQYF
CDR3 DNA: TGCAGCGTAACCCAACCGACAGGGGGCTCCTACGAGCAGTACTTC

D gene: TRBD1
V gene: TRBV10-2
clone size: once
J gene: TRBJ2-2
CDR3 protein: CASKGQGYTGELFF
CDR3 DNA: TGCGCCAGCAAGGGACAGGGGTACACCGGGGAGCTGTTTTTT

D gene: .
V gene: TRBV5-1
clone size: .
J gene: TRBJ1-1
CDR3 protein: CASSFTGDTEAFF
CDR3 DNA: TGCGCCAGCAGCTTCACCGGGGACACTGAAGCTTTCTTT

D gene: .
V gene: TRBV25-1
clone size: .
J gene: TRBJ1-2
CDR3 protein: CASSQNQVYGYTF
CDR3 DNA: TGTGCCAGCAGTCAGAACCAGGTCTATGGCTACACCTTC

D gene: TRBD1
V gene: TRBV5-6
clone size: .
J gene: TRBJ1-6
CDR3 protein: CASSSTGTGNYNSPLHF
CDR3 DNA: TGTGCCAGCAGCTCGACCGGGACAGGGAACTATAATTCACCCCTCCACTTT

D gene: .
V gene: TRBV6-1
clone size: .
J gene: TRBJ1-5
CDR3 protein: CASSGIGGSLDQPQHF
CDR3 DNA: TGTGCCAGCAGTGGGATCGGGGGTTCCCTCGATCAGCCCCAGCATTTT

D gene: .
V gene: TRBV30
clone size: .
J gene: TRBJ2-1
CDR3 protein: CAWSAVVNEQFF
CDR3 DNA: TGTGCCTGGAGTGCGGTGGTCAATGAGCAGTTCTTC

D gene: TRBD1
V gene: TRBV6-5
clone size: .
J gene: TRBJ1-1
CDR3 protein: CASSYSRGRNTEAFF
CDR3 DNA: TGTGCCAGCAGTTACTCGAGGGGGCGGAACACTGAAGCTTTCTTT

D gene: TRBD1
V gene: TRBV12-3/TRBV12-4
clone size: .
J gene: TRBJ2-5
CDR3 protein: CAPPDREETQYF
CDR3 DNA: TGTGCCCCGCCGGACAGGGAAGAGACCCAGTACTTC

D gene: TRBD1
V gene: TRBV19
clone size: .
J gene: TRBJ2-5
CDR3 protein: CASSTTGNGYQETQYF
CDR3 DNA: TGTGCCAGTAGTACGACAGGGAATGGGTACCAAGAGACCCAGTACTTC

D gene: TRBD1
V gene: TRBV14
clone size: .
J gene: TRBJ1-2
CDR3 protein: CASSQALAGGDGYTF
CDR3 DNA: TGTGCCAGCAGCCAAGCTCTGGCAGGGGGCGATGGCTACACCTTC

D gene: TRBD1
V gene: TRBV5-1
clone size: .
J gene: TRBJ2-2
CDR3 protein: CASSPQGADTGELFF
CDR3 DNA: TGCGCCAGCAGCCCACAGGGGGCTGACACCGGGGAGCTGTTTTTT

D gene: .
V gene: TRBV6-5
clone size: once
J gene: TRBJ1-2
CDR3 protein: CASSPSGSYGYTF
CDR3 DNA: TGTGCCAGCAGTCCATCAGGGTCATATGGCTACACCTTC

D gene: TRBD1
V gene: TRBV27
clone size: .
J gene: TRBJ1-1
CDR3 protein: CASSLGTGTEAFF
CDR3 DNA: TGTGCCAGCAGTTTAGGGACAGGGACTGAAGCTTTCTTT

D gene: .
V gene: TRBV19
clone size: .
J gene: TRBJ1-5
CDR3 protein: CASSIDLGRFYGQPQHF
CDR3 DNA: TGTGCCAGTAGTATAGATCTAGGCCGGTTCTATGGTCAGCCCCAGCATTTT

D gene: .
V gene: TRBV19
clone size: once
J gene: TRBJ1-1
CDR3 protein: CASTMGGRDTEAFF
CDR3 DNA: TGTGCCAGTACAATGGGGGGAAGAGATACTGAAGCTTTCTTT

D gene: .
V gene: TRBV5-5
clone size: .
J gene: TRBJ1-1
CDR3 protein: CASRQVLLNTEAFF
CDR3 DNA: TGTGCCAGCAGACAGGTCCTCTTGAACACTGAAGCTTTCTTT

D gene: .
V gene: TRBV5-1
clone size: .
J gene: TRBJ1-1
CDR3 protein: CASSLTGESTEAFF
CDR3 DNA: TGCGCCAGCAGCTTGACCGGGGAGAGCACTGAAGCTTTCTTT

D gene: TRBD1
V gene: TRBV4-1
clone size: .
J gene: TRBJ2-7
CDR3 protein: CASSQNDFRDRESYEQYF
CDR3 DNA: TGCGCCAGCAGCCAGAACGATTTCCGGGACAGGGAGTCCTACGAGCAGTACTTC

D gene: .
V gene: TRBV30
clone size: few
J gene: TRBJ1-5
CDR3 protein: CAWSVRDNQPQHF
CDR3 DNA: TGTGCCTGGAGTGTACGAGACAATCAGCCCCAGCATTTT